These 10 T cell receptor beta chains share one sample of origin, sequenced in a study of OX40 agonist ivuxolimab in advanced cancers. Libraries were prepared through the immunoSEQ multiplex PCR assay. This is the immuneACCESS table as TCRdb keeps it, with only in-frame sequences that have V and J called. A part of the clones is gone; compared with another copy, unresolved V genes explain less than half, and the rest is unexplained. The table for this sample lists some 20,000 clones; around 90% of them were counted only once. Together, the top ten hold nearly 60% of the sample. This specimen consisted of CD4+ or CD8+ T cells sorted from blood, obtained in a trial of the OX40 agonist ivuxolimab. The receptor source for this set is an adult with an advanced solid tumor such as melanoma, head and neck, liver or kidney cancer.

V usage is TRBV4-1 and J usage is TRBJ2-7; 9 nucleotides align to TRBD2. The germline V gene encodes CDR1 MGHRA and CDR2 YSYEKL. The CDR3 spans 16 residues. J lost 1 base, V lost 3 bases, and 7 bases had no gene match. CDR3 nucleotide sequence: TGCGCCAGCAGCCAGGAAGCGGGGGGTCGTTCCTACGAGCAGTACTTC. Its translation is CASSQEAGGRSYEQYF.

The V call is TRBV4-1, the J call TRBJ1-5; a weak D match, TRBD1 (5 bases). V lost 1 base and J 5 bases, leaving 9 bases between the germline ends. The germline V gene has CDR1 MGHRA and CDR2 YSYEKL. CDR3 length equals 14 residues. In DNA, the CDR3 is TGCGCCAGCAGCCAAGGGCAGGGAGATCAGCCCCAGCATTTT. It is translated as CASSQGQGDQPQHF.

This clone was seen only a few times. V and J are TRBV7-2 and TRBJ2-5; 7 bases fit TRBD1. The germline CDR1 and CDR2 sequences are SGHTA and FQGNSA. V was clipped by 5 bases and J by 1 base; unmatched bases: 10. The CDR3 runs 16 residues. In nucleotides, the CDR3 is TGTGCCAGCAGCCCCGACAGGGAAGGGGGCCAAGAGACCCAGTACTTC. It translates to CASSPDREGGQETQYF.

This chain joins TRBV4-2 and TRBJ1-2; 7 nucleotides match TRBD1. Germline CDR1 LGHNA, CDR2 YNFKEQ. V gave up 5 bases and J gave up 6 bases; unmatched junction bases: 12. The CDR3 has 15 amino acids. Written as DNA, the CDR3 is TGTGCCAGCAGCTTGGTGGCAGGGGGTTGGAATGGCTACACCTTC. It codes for CASSLVAGGWNGYTF.

This chain joins TRBV4-2 and TRBJ1-4; D is uncertain. This CDR3 comprises 17 residues. Trimming shortened V by 0 bases and J by 0 bases, and 11 bases separated the two germline ends. Germline CDR1 and CDR2: LGHNA and YNFKEQ. The CDR3 region is CASSQDLSGATNEKLFF. The CDR3 DNA is TGTGCCAGCAGCCAAGATCTCTCCGGGGCAACTAATGAAAAACTGTTTTTT.

The chain uses TRBV4-1 and TRBJ1-4; D gene unclear. The CDR3 has 14 residues. From germline, CDR1 is MGHRA and CDR2 YSYEKL. Trimming shortened V by 3 bases and J by 7 bases, and 12 bases separated the two germline ends. CDR3 loop: CASSHPRAVEKLFF. The CDR3 bases are TGCGCCAGCAGCCACCCAAGGGCGGTTGAAAAACTGTTTTTT.

The chain combines TRBV7-2 with TRBJ2-7, with 9 bases that match TRBD1. Looked up from germline, CDR1 is SGHTA and CDR2 is FQGNSA. This CDR3 region has 15 residues. V was pared by 5 bases and J by 3 bases, with 8 bases of the junction left unmatched. CDR3 sequence: CASSTGTGYLYEQYF. CDR3 DNA: TGTGCCAGCAGCACCGGGACAGGGTACCTCTACGAGCAGTACTTC.

The CDR3 reads CATSRDSRGSYEQYF. The CDR3 DNA reads TGTGCCACCAGCAGAGATAGCAGGGGCTCCTACGAGCAGTACTTC. The chain uses TRBV15 and TRBJ2-7, with a possible D match to TRBD1 (6 bases). With 0 bases removed from V and 0 bases from J, the gap between germline ends came to 9 bases. The CDR3 has 15 residues. Germline V lookup: CDR1 LNHNV, CDR2 YYDKDF (reference sequence). Full variable domain (remainder filled in from reference TRBV15 and TRBJ2-7): DAMVIQNPRYQVTQFGKPVTLSCSQTLNHNVMYWYQQKSSQAPKLLFHYYDKDFNNEADTPDNFQSRRPNTSFCFLDIRSPGLGDTAMYLCATSRDSRGSYEQYFGPGTRLTVT.

V usage is TRBV28 and J usage is TRBJ1-1, with 7 positions matching TRBD1. The CDR3 has 15 amino acids. Germline V gives CDR1 MDHEN, CDR2 SYDVKM. Unmatched junction bases numbered 7, after V lost 6 bases and J lost 0 bases. CDR3 sequence: CASSPTGVMNTEAFF. The CDR3 nucleotides read TGTGCCAGCAGCCCAACAGGGGTCATGAACACTGAAGCTTTCTTT.

This clone has only one observation. This chain joins TRBV6-5 and TRBJ2-7; 8 bases map to TRBD2. The V gene's germline CDR1 is MNHEY and CDR2 SVGAGI. The CDR3 spans 15 residues. The V segment lost 6 bases and the J segment 2 bases; nucleotides outside the gene matches: 9. Here the CDR3 reads CASSLEVAGTYEQYF. DNA for the CDR3: TGTGCCAGCAGCCTGGAGGTAGCGGGGACCTACGAGCAGTACTTC.